A single sample gave rise to the 8 T cell receptor beta chains below, sequenced in a study of human T cells and chemical hapten exposure. TCRdb re-analysed the RACE reads in MiXCR, keeping a single row per CDR3 protein. The profile shows around 110,000 distinct CDR3 sequences, around 10% of them singletons. As for time point: pre-sensitization, week 0. Treatment defined: therapeutic diphenylcyclopropenone sensitization with weekly scalp DPC. Material: whole blood, obtained in connection with sensitization to the hapten diphenylcyclopropenone (DPC). These receptor sequences come from a woman aged 45-60 years with alopecia areata. Some clones in this sample may be carry-over from other donors' samples.

This clonotype was found a few times. The V call is TRBV7-9, the J call TRBJ1-2; no definite D call. Trimming cost V 10 bases and J 7 bases, with 19 bases left between them. CDR1 and CDR2 from the germline V gene are SEHNR and FQNEAQ (reference sequence). CDR3 length: 13 amino acids. The CDR3 protein is CATSSRMVGGYTF. CDR3 bases: TGTGCCACCTCATCCAGGATGGTCGGTGGCTACACCTTC.

This clonotype occurred many times. The rearrangement joins TRBV6-5 to TRBJ2-1; maybe TRBD1 (6 bases). Germline V CDR1 and CDR2: MNHEY, SVGAGI. Deletions cut 2 bases from V and 2 bases from J, with 10 bases between. The CDR3 is made up of 15 amino acids. The CDR3 loop reads CASSYAGTPYNEQFF. CDR3 bases: TGTGCCAGCAGTTACGCCGGGACACCCTACAATGAGCAGTTCTTC.

This clonotype has ten or more counts. The gene calls are TRBV9 and TRBJ2-2, with D tentatively TRBD1 or TRBD2 (5 bases each). Germline-derived CDR1 and CDR2 are SGDLS and YYNGEE. The CDR3 is 15 residues long. Trimming pared 3 bases from V and 0 bases from J, leaving 9 bases between. The CDR3 region has the DNA TGTGCCAGCAGCGCAGGGAGTTCGAACACCGGGGAGCTGTTTTTT. Its protein product is CASSAGSSNTGELFF.

This clonotype has only a few counts. The chain uses TRBV4-1 and TRBJ2-7; TRBD1 matches at 7 bases. Germline V CDR1 and CDR2: MGHRA, YSYEKL. The junction had 4 bases not matched to a gene; V was cut back by 4 bases and J by 4 bases. The CDR3 is 13 amino acids. The CDR3 region has the DNA TGCGCCAGCAGCCGATCGACAGGGTACGAGCAGTACTTC. It encodes CASSRSTGYEQYF.

Only a few counts were recorded for this clonotype. The genes are TRBV19 and TRBJ1-2; D gene uncertain. The V end was cut by 4 bases, the J end by 0 bases, with 15 bases between. The germline gives CDR1 LNHDA, CDR2 SQIVND (reference sequence). This CDR3 has 16 amino acids. CDR3 residues: CASSRLDGVANYGYTF. The DNA for the CDR3 is TGTGCCAGTAGTAGACTGGACGGAGTAGCTAACTATGGCTACACCTTC.

The chain couples TRBV3-1 to TRBJ1-4; weak D call: TRBD1 (5 bases). Trimming removed 0 bases at V and 1 base at J, with 9 bases between. The CDR3 is 16 residues long. Germline assignment: CDR1 LGHDT and CDR2 YNNKEL (reference sequence). Here the CDR3 DNA reads TGTGCCAGCAGCCAAGATCTCAGGGTAACTAATGAAAAACTGTTTTTT. This codes for CASSQDLRVTNEKLFF.

The chain carries TRBV11-2 and TRBJ2-7; D perhaps matches TRBD1 (6 bases). This CDR3 contains 12 residues. Trimming pared 8 bases from V and 3 bases from J, leaving 11 bases between. The germline gives CDR1 SGHAT, CDR2 FQNNGV. The CDR3 sequence is CASGAGVYEQYF. DNA of the CDR3: TGTGCCAGCGGGGCAGGGGTCTACGAGCAGTACTTC.

V and J are TRBV7-2 and TRBJ1-6; D may be TRBD1 (6 bases). This CDR3 has 13 residues. V gave up 7 bases and J gave up 9 bases, with 13 bases separating them. Germline-derived CDR1 and CDR2 are SGHTA and FQGNSA. The CDR3 reads CASTRQVSSPLHF. The CDR3, as DNA: TGTGCCAGCACTCGACAGGTCTCTTCACCCCTCCACTTT.